This entry lists 22 T cell receptor beta chains sequenced from one sample in a study of cytomegalovirus exposure and HLA in healthy donors. The primer mix had 60 Vbeta and 13 Jbeta primers. The data were produced by immunoSEQ multiplex PCR, yet TCRdb's version contains in-frame clones alone and is incomplete. The sample lists under 150,000 clones; about 80% were seen once. Sequencing was performed on PBMCs. These receptors were taken from a man between 50 and 59 years old in good health and CMV-seronegative.

The CDR3: CASSLVPGDYGYTF. The CDR3 bases are TGTGCCAGCAGCTTGGTTCCAGGGGACTATGGCTACACCTTC. V gene TRBV5-5 combines with J gene TRBJ1-2; weak D call: TRBD1 (6 bases). Germline V lookup: CDR1 SGHKS, CDR2 YYEKEE (reference sequence). V lost 0 bases and J 3 bases, leaving 9 bases between the germline ends. This CDR3 comprises 14 residues.

The rearrangement uses TRBV19 and TRBJ2-7; D perhaps matches TRBD2 (6 bases). The CDR3 contains 14 residues. With 5 bases removed from V and 5 bases from J, the gap between germline ends came to 16 bases. Germline CDR1 and CDR2: LNHDA and SQIVND (reference sequence). This chain's CDR3 is CASSAGRLLHEQYF. Here the CDR3 DNA reads TGTGCCAGTAGTGCGGGACGGCTGCTCCACGAGCAGTACTTC.

CDR3 residues: CASSTLTTARGGDTQYF. In DNA form, the CDR3 reads TGTGCCAGTAGTACCCTAACGACAGCCCGCGGAGGGGATACGCAGTATTTT. The rearrangement joins TRBV19 to TRBJ2-3; D may be TRBD2 (6 bases). CDR1 is LNHDA and CDR2 is SQIVND in the germline V gene (reference sequence). V was trimmed by 4 bases and J by 6 bases, leaving 23 bases between them. CDR3 size: 17 residues.

This chain links TRBV18 with TRBJ2-7; D perhaps matches TRBD2 (6 bases). V was clipped by 6 bases and J by 5 bases, with 17 bases between them. Germline values: CDR1 KGHSH, CDR2 LQKENI. CDR3 length: 14 residues. CDR3 sequence reads: CASSSGPGGNEQYF. CDR3 nucleotide sequence: TGTGCCAGCTCCAGCGGGCCAGGAGGCAACGAGCAGTACTTC.

This chain connects TRBV7-2 to TRBJ2-3; TRBD2 aligns across 16 bases. J was trimmed by 1 base and V by 1 base; bases with no gene match: 5. This CDR3 spans 19 amino acids. Per germline, CDR1 SGHTA and CDR2 FQGNSA. CDR3 residues: CASSLEGTSGRAGTDTQYF. CDR3 bases: TGTGCCAGCAGCTTAGAAGGGACTAGCGGGAGGGCCGGCACAGATACGCAGTATTTT. Complete variable domain (other parts from reference TRBV7-2 and TRBJ2-3): GAGVSQSPSNKVTEKGKDVELRCDPISGHTALYWYRQSLGQGLEFLIYFQGNSAPDKSGLPSDRFSAERTGGSVSTLTIQRTQQEDSAVYLCASSLEGTSGRAGTDTQYFGPGTRLTVL.

The chain combines TRBV28 with TRBJ2-5, with 7 bases matching TRBD1. The V segment lost 5 bases and the J segment 2 bases; nucleotides outside the gene matches: 5. This CDR3 is 14 amino acids long. Per the germline V gene, CDR1 is MDHEN and CDR2 is SYDVKM. The CDR3, as DNA: TGTGCCAGCAGTCCGGGACAGTTACAAGAGACCCAGTACTTC. Amino acids: CASSPGQLQETQYF.

This clone was seen once. V usage is TRBV28 and J usage is TRBJ2-5, with 7 bases aligning to TRBD2. Germline assignment: CDR1 MDHEN and CDR2 SYDVKM. J was trimmed by 5 bases and V by 7 bases; bases with no gene match: 10. This CDR3 contains 14 residues. The CDR3, as DNA: TGTGCCAGCAATGGGGAGGGGTGGGGGGAGACCCAGTACTTC. Encoded protein: CASNGEGWGETQYF.

CDR3 region: CASSLDPGGPQHF. CDR3 bases: TGTGCCAGCAGCTTAGACCCCGGTGGGCCCCAGCATTTT. The genes are TRBV7-6 and TRBJ1-5; no firm D call. The CDR3 consists of 13 residues. Germline-derived CDR1 and CDR2 are SGHVS and FNYEAQ. V lost 1 base and J lost 9, with 10 bases in between.

This clone was counted a single time. This chain joins TRBV6-4 and TRBJ2-3, with 8 bases identical to TRBD2. The J segment lost 5 bases and the V segment lost 5 bases, leaving 9 bases of the junction unmatched. The germline V gene encodes CDR1 MRHNA and CDR2 SNTAGT. CDR3 length: 15 amino acids. The CDR3 loop is CASSLTSGPGDTQYF. The CDR3 DNA reads TGTGCCAGCAGTCTTACTAGCGGCCCTGGAGATACGCAGTATTTT.

The genes are TRBV28 and TRBJ2-7, with D perhaps TRBD2 (5 bases). Germline CDR1 MDHEN, CDR2 SYDVKM. Between the trimmed V and J ends, which lost 1 base and 4 bases, there was a span of 14 bases. This CDR3 contains 15 residues. This CDR3 is CASSLSSGVMYEQYF. CDR3 in DNA: TGTGCCAGCAGTTTATCCTCCGGGGTCATGTACGAGCAGTACTTC. Full variable domain (rest looked up from reference TRBV28 and TRBJ2-7): DVKVTQSSRYLVKRTGEKVFLECVQDMDHENMFWYRQDPGLGLRLIYFSYDVKMKEKGDIPEGYSVSREKKERFSLILESASTNQTSMYLCASSLSSGVMYEQYFGPGTRLTVT.

The V gene is TRBV21-1, the J gene TRBJ2-3; TRBD2 reflects the table's D call only, with no check against the DNA. TRBV21-1 is designated a pseudogene. The CDR3 has 16 amino acids. The CDR3 DNA reads TGTGCCAGCAGCAAAGTAGCCAGCGCAAGCACAGATACGCAGTATTTT. Translation gives CASSKVASASTDTQYF.

The V gene is TRBV4-1, the J gene TRBJ1-3; weak D call: TRBD1 (6 bases). CDR1 and CDR2 (germline): MGHRA, YSYEKL. Trimming removed 1 base from V and 4 bases from J, with 26 bases in between. This CDR3 comprises 20 residues. CDR3 DNA: TGCGCCAGCAGCCAAGGCCCATTCGGGGGGCTCGGATCTGAAGGAAACACCATATATTTT. It is translated as CASSQGPFGGLGSEGNTIYF.

This clone was seen a single time. This chain joins TRBV28 and TRBJ1-5; tentative D call: TRBD1 (5 bases). Trimming cost V 6 bases and J 12 bases, with 12 bases left between them. The CDR3 covers 11 residues. From germline, CDR1 is MDHEN and CDR2 SYDVKM. The CDR3 sequence: CASRVQGHQHF. In DNA, the CDR3 is TGTGCCAGCAGGGTCCAGGGTCACCAGCATTTT.

The chain carries TRBV2 and TRBJ2-7; D possibly corresponds to TRBD2 (5 bases). The CDR3 runs 14 residues. Germline assignment: CDR1 SNHLY and CDR2 FYNNEI. V shed 5 bases and J shed 3 bases, with 14 bases lying between them. The CDR3 DNA is TGTGCCAGCAGTCTTAGCGAACTACACTACGAGCAGTACTTC. This translates into CASSLSELHYEQYF.

The V gene is TRBV9, the J gene TRBJ2-7, with a possible D match to TRBD2 (6 bases). From germline, CDR1 is SGDLS and CDR2 YYNGEE. The CDR3 length is 14 residues. V lost 4 bases to trimming and J lost 3 bases, with 14 bases between them. The CDR3 DNA reads TGTGCCAGCAGCCCTACCGGGACTGTCTACGAGCAGTACTTC. Translation gives CASSPTGTVYEQYF.

V and J are TRBV4-1 and TRBJ2-2, with TRBD1 as a possible D gene (5 bases). The CDR3 has 15 amino acids. Between the trimmed V and J ends, which lost 1 base and 4 bases, there was a span of 10 bases. In germline, CDR1 is MGHRA, CDR2 YSYEKL. CDR3 loop: CASSQGQTPTGELFF. In DNA, the CDR3 is TGCGCCAGCAGCCAAGGACAGACCCCCACCGGGGAGCTGTTTTTT.

J is TRBJ2-2 and V is TRBV5-4; 10 bases line up with TRBD1. The germline CDR1 and CDR2 sequences are SGHNT and YYREEE (reference sequence). The CDR3 consists of 17 residues. V dropped 8 bases and J dropped 3; count of bases not matched to a gene: 13. CDR3: CASTIKGTGAHTGELFF. DNA for the CDR3: TGTGCCAGTACGATCAAGGGGACAGGGGCCCACACCGGGGAGCTGTTTTTT. Filled out from reference TRBV5-4 and TRBJ2-2, the complete variable domain reads ETGVTQSPTHLIKTRGQQVTLRCSSQSGHNTVSWYQQALGQGPQFIFQYYREEENGRGNFPPRFSGLQFPNYSSELNVNALELDDSALYLCASTIKGTGAHTGELFFGEGSRLTVL.

The chain has TRBV7-2 and TRBJ2-7; a possible D gene is TRBD1 (5 bases). The CDR3 runs 15 residues. In germline, CDR1 is SGHTA, CDR2 FQGNSA. Trimming left V 5 bases short and J 3 bases short, with 17 bases between. The DNA of the CDR3 is TGTGCCAGCAGCCTTAGCCTTCAGGGCGGCTACGAGCAGTACTTC. Translating it yields CASSLSLQGGYEQYF.

The chain uses TRBV11-2 and TRBJ2-1; 7 bases line up with TRBD2. This CDR3 contains 13 residues. Germline V CDR1 and CDR2: SGHAT, FQNNGV. V shed 3 bases and J 10 bases; nucleotides not matched to a gene: 6. CDR3 sequence (DNA): TGTGCCAGCAGCTTGGGAGGGCCCGTGGAGCAGTTCTTC. Amino acid sequence: CASSLGGPVEQFF.

This clone was detected a few times. The chain combines TRBV27 with TRBJ2-5; D perhaps matches TRBD1 (6 bases). The tail of the sequence fits TRBJ2-7 better, so the J call may be wrong. This CDR3 spans 14 amino acids. The germline V gene encodes CDR1 MNHEY and CDR2 SMNVEV (reference sequence). The CDR3 DNA is TGTGCCAGCAGTTCCCACAGGGTTAGCGACGAGCAGTACTTC. This translates into CASSSHRVSDEQYF.

This sequence joins TRBV27 and TRBJ2-7, with 9 nucleotides matching TRBD2. This CDR3 comprises 14 residues. With 6 bases clipped from V and 6 bases from J, the junction kept 9 bases outside the gene matches. Germline loops: CDR1 MNHEY, CDR2 SMNVEV (reference sequence). In DNA, the CDR3 is TGTGCCAGCAGACTAGCGGGCCCTCGGGCCGAGCAGTACTTC. Translation gives CASRLAGPRAEQYF.

CDR3 nucleotides: TGCGCCAGCAGACCCGGCGGGGACGGCACAGATACGCAGTATTTT. Its protein product is CASRPGGDGTDTQYF. The gene calls are TRBV10-1 and TRBJ2-3; TRBD2 is a possible D gene (6 bases). Germline V gives CDR1 WNHNN, CDR2 SYGVQD (reference sequence). V lost 6 bases and J lost 1, with 14 bases in between. CDR3 length: 15 amino acids.